Each of the 19 T cell receptor beta chains below was sequenced from the same sample in a study of T cells in Graves' hyperthyroidism and ophthalmopathy. RNA transcripts yielded amplified TCR beta CDR3 regions. RT-PCR in the first round (using the HTBI primer set) targeted the TCR CDR3. One entry per CDR3 protein, called by TCRdb with MiXCR from the multiplex PCR reads. The table lists around 400,000 distinct CDR3 sequences, about 15% of them singletons. Sequencing used blood. These receptors were taken from a woman in her sixties with Graves' ophthalmopathy.

CDR3 DNA: TGTGCCACCAGCAGAGAGAGAAGCCGTTATCAGCCCCAGCATTTT. It yields the protein CATSRERSRYQPQHF. J is TRBJ1-5 and V is TRBV15, with D hard to call. The CDR3 is 15 residues long. The germline gives CDR1 LNHNV, CDR2 YYDKDF (reference sequence). V dropped 0 bases and J dropped 5 bases, with 11 bases sitting between them.

This clonotype was seen many times. The chain combines TRBV27 with TRBJ2-3, with 7 bases identical to TRBD2. The CDR3 sequence is 14 residues long. The ends lost 6 bases at V and 0 bases at J; junction bases unmatched: 3. Germline V gene sequence: CDR1 MNHEY, CDR2 SMNVEV (reference sequence). CDR3 sequence reads: CASSGLESTDTQYF. CDR3 bases: TGTGCCAGCAGCGGACTAGAGAGCACAGATACGCAGTATTTT.

Ten or more counts support this clonotype. The chain couples TRBV5-1 to TRBJ2-5, with D uncertain. Germline values: CDR1 SGHRS, CDR2 YFSETQ. V dropped 4 bases and J dropped 5 bases, with 12 bases sitting between them. The CDR3 extends over 13 amino acids. CDR3 nucleotide sequence: TGCGCCAGCAGCAAGGGAAGTGTGGAGACCCAGTACTTC. Its protein is CASSKGSVETQYF.

The gene calls are TRBV18 and TRBJ2-2, with D perhaps TRBD1 (5 bases). The CDR3 totals 15 residues. The V end was cut by 1 base, the J end by 2 bases, with 8 bases between. Germline V lookup: CDR1 KGHSH, CDR2 LQKENI. CDR3 coding DNA: TGTGCCAGCTCACCACGACAGACTAACACCGGGGAGCTGTTTTTT. Translated: CASSPRQTNTGELFF.

The sample holds many counts of this clonotype. V usage is TRBV12-3 or TRBV12-4 and J usage is TRBJ2-3, with a tentative D call TRBD2 (5 bases). There are 13 residues in the CDR3. V was clipped by 6 bases and J by 2 bases, with 9 bases between them. The CDR3 region has the DNA TGTGCCAGCAGCTGGGAGTCCACAGATACGCAGTATTTT. It codes for CASSWESTDTQYF.

This clonotype was found many times. For the CDR3, the DNA is TGTGCCAGCAGTTTAGCGAAGGGAACAGCGACGGACAATGAGCAGTTCTTC. The encoded protein is CASSLAKGTATDNEQFF. The chain combines TRBV28 with TRBJ2-1; D remains unclear. The germline V and J ends were trimmed by 2 bases and 5 bases, with 19 bases remaining between them. Germline CDR1 MDHEN, CDR2 SYDVKM. CDR3 length equals 17 residues. The full variable domain, its missing parts supplied by reference TRBV28 and TRBJ2-1, is DVKVTQSSRYLVKRTGEKVFLECVQDMDHENMFWYRQDPGLGLRLIYFSYDVKMKEKGDIPEGYSVSREKKERFSLILESASTNQTSMYLCASSLAKGTATDNEQFFGPGTRLTVL.

In its sample, this clonotype was seen many times. This chain's CDR3 is CASSQGDWYEQYF. CDR3 DNA sequence: TGCGCCAGCAGCCAAGGGGACTGGTACGAGCAGTACTTC. The chain carries TRBV4-1 and TRBJ2-7; maybe TRBD2 (6 bases). Trimming removed 1 base from V and 4 bases from J, with 8 bases in between. Germline loops: CDR1 MGHRA, CDR2 YSYEKL. This CDR3 has 13 amino acids.

The V gene is TRBV11-2, the J gene TRBJ2-7, with a tentative D call TRBD1 (5 bases). The V end was cut by 7 bases, the J end by 9 bases, with 25 bases between. Looked up from germline, CDR1 is SGHAT and CDR2 is FQNNGV. CDR3 length: 15 amino acids. The CDR3 nucleotides are TGTGCCAGCACCGGTTCAACAGGAGAATCAATAGGGCAGTACTTC. Translating it yields CASTGSTGESIGQYF.

This clonotype appeared many times. The chain carries TRBV12-3 or TRBV12-4 and TRBJ2-1; TRBD2 agrees at 15 bases. The CDR3 consists of 16 residues. V dropped 5 bases and J dropped 7; count of bases not matched to a gene: 6. The CDR3 DNA sequence: TGTGCCAGCAGTGCCGGACTAGCGGGAGGGCCGAATGAGCAGTTCTTC. Translation: CASSAGLAGGPNEQFF.

This clonotype has a count of ten or more. V gene TRBV20-1 combines with J gene TRBJ2-3; TRBD1 might be the D (6 bases). CDR1 is DFQATT and CDR2 is SNEGSKA in the germline V gene (reference sequence). The CDR3 sequence is 14 residues long. Trimming cost V 6 bases and J 2 bases, with 15 bases left between them. The CDR3 nucleotides are TGCAGTGCGTCGGACAGAGGGGACACAGATACGCAGTATTTT. Its translation is CSASDRGDTDTQYF.

This clonotype has a handful of counts. This chain uses TRBV29-1 with TRBJ2-5, with D unclear. The CDR3 extends over 12 amino acids. Germline CDR1 and CDR2: SQVTM and ANQGSEA. The V end was cut by 7 bases, the J end by 5 bases, with 14 bases between. The CDR3 coding sequence is TGCAGCGGCTCTAGGGCTGGGGAGACCCAGTACTTC. Amino acids: CSGSRAGETQYF.

This clonotype came up many times. CDR3 sequence reads: CSARDHIGAETQYF. CDR3 nucleotides: TGCAGTGCTAGAGATCATATAGGGGCGGAGACCCAGTACTTC. The genes are TRBV20-1 and TRBJ2-5; possible D gene TRBD1, 5 bases. V was shortened by 0 bases and J by 5 bases, with 13 bases between the two germline ends. From germline, CDR1 is DFQATT and CDR2 SNEGSKA (reference sequence). The CDR3 spans 14 residues.

This clonotype was counted at least ten times. V usage is TRBV20-1 and J usage is TRBJ2-3; 14 positions agree with TRBD2. The CDR3 sequence is 14 residues long. Germline CDR1 reads DFQATT; CDR2 reads SNEGSKA (reference sequence). V dropped 4 bases and J dropped 8; count of bases not matched to a gene: 5. The chain's CDR3 is CSAKGLAGVTTQYF. The CDR3 DNA sequence: TGCAGTGCTAAGGGACTAGCGGGAGTGACTACGCAGTATTTT.

This clonotype occurred once. The V and J genes are TRBV28 and TRBJ2-7; possibly TRBD2 for D (7 bases). V was shortened by 2 bases and J by 3 bases, with 17 bases between the two germline ends. The CDR3 spans 16 residues. Germline V gene lookup returns CDR1 MDHEN and CDR2 SYDVKM. As DNA, the CDR3 is TGTGCCAGCAGTTTAGTCGACGGGGGCGGGAGCTACGAGCAGTACTTC. It translates to CASSLVDGGGSYEQYF.

This clonotype was detected ten times or more. J is TRBJ1-1 and V is TRBV11-2; no firm D call. The V end was cut by 3 bases, the J end by 1 base, with 6 bases between. The CDR3 spans 13 residues. The V gene's germline CDR1 is SGHAT and CDR2 FQNNGV. In DNA form, the CDR3 reads TGTGCCAGCAGCTTTCAGCCGAACACTGAAGCTTTCTTT. It translates to CASSFQPNTEAFF.

This clonotype has just a few counts. This rearrangement joins TRBV6-4 to TRBJ1-5; TRBD1 might be the D (5 bases). The CDR3 sequence is 14 residues long. Germline V lookup: CDR1 MRHNA, CDR2 SNTAGT. Trimming removed 8 bases from V and 7 bases from J, with 18 bases in between. The CDR3 here is CASVRGPRGQPQHF. CDR3 bases: TGTGCCAGCGTCCGGGGCCCGAGGGGCCAGCCCCAGCATTTT.

The genes are TRBV19 and TRBJ2-1, with 7 bases identical to TRBD2. The J segment lost 4 bases and the V segment lost 3 bases, leaving 6 bases of the junction unmatched. This CDR3 region has 15 residues. The germline CDR1 and CDR2 sequences are LNHDA and SQIVND (reference sequence). DNA of the CDR3: TGTGCCAGTAGTATGGGCAGCGGGGCGTACAATGAGCAGTTCTTC. Protein product: CASSMGSGAYNEQFF. The whole variable domain, filled in from reference TRBV19 and TRBJ2-1, reads DGGITQSPKYLFRKEGQNVTLSCEQNLNHDAMYWYRQDPGQGLRLIYYSQIVNDFQKGDIAEGYSVSREKKESFPLTVTSAQKNPTAFYLCASSMGSGAYNEQFFGPGTRLTVL.

This clonotype was observed a few times. This rearrangement joins TRBV12-3 or TRBV12-4 to TRBJ2-1; TRBD2 aligns across 9 bases. V was clipped by 3 bases and J by 5 bases; unmatched bases: 5. This CDR3 is 15 amino acids long. The CDR3 loop is CASSFFLAGDNEQFF. In DNA, the CDR3 is TGTGCCAGCAGTTTTTTCTTAGCGGGGGACAATGAGCAGTTCTTC.

The table lists this clonotype with many counts. V usage is TRBV3-1 and J usage is TRBJ1-1, with TRBD1 as a possible D gene (6 bases). The V gene lost 2 bases and the J gene lost 5 bases, with 9 bases spanning the gap. This CDR3 has 13 residues. Germline assignment: CDR1 LGHDT and CDR2 YNNKEL (reference sequence). The DNA for the CDR3 is TGTGCCAGCAGCCAAAAGGGGGGGACTGAAGCTTTCTTT. This sequence encodes CASSQKGGTEAFF.